The source of this TCR beta chain is a study of radiotherapy plus CTLA-4 blockade in lung cancer. Study summary: For less than 20% of patients, objective responses occurred, and roughly 31% had disease control.

Of note for this clone: Its antigen remains unknown.

Produced via immunoSEQ multiplex PCR; TCRdb's table is partial and in-frame only. The sample consists of about 30,000 clones, approximately 80% of them appearing once. Focal radiation was given together with CTLA-4 blockade (ipilimumab) to patients with chemo-refractory metastatic non-small-cell lung cancer. Study-wide results and limits: Some TCR clones had been derived from tumors. These clones expanded in peripheral blood after radiotherapy plus ipilimumab.

V lost 3 bases, J lost 3 bases, and 6 bases lay in between. This CDR3 region has 11 residues. Looked up from germline, CDR1 is DFQATT and CDR2 is SNEGSKA (reference sequence). Sequencing was performed on peripheral blood, taken from a patient treated with radiotherapy plus ipilimumab. J is TRBJ2-7 and V is TRBV20-1; D is ambiguous. This clonotype was obtained from a human donor with non-small cell lung cancer who had stable disease on radiotherapy plus ipilimumab. The CDR3 is CSASRSYEQYF. CDR3 DNA sequence: TGCAGTGCTAGTCGGAGCTACGAGCAGTACTTC.